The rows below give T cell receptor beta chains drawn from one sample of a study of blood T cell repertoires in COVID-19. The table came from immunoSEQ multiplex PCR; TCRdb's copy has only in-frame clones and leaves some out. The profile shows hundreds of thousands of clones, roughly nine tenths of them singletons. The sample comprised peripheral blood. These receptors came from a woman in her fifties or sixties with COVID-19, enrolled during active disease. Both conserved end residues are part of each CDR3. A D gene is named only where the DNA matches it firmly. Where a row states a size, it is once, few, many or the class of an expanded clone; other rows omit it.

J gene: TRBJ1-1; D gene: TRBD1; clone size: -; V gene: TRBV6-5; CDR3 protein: CASRGQGSWNTEAFF; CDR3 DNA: TGTGCCAGCAGAGGACAGGGGAGTTGGAACACTGAAGCTTTCTTT
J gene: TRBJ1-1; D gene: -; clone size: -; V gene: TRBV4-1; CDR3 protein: CASSQGVSGSLEWDTEAFF; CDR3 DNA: TGCGCCAGCAGCCAAGGGGTCTCGGGTTCCCTGGAGTGGGACACTGAAGCTTTCTTT
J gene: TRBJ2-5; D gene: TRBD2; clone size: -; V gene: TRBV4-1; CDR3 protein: CASSQGRRLAGAPGETQYF; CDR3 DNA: TGCGCCAGCAGCCAAGGGCGGCGGCTAGCGGGGGCCCCTGGGGAGACCCAGTACTTC
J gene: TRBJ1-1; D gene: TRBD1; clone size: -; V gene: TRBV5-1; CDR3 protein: CASSLGFSRGSDTEAFF; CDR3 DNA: TGCGCCAGCAGCTTGGGATTCTCCAGGGGGAGCGACACTGAAGCTTTCTTT
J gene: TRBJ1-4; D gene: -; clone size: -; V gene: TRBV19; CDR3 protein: CASRDARDEDEKLFF; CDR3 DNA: TGTGCCAGTCGCGACGCCAGGGATGAGGATGAAAAACTGTTTTTT
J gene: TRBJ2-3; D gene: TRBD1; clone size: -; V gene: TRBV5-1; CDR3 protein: CASGKGQAGYTDTQYF; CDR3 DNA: TGCGCCAGCGGAAAAGGACAGGCTGGCTACACAGATACGCAGTATTTT
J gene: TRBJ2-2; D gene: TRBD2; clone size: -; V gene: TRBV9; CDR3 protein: CASSVELAGGPNTGELFF; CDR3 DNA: TGTGCCAGCAGCGTAGAACTAGCGGGGGGTCCGAACACCGGGGAGCTGTTTTTT
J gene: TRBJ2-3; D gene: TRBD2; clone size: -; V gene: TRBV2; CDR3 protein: CASSGTSGTDTQYF; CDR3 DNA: TGTGCCAGCAGTGGGACTAGCGGCACAGATACGCAGTATTTT
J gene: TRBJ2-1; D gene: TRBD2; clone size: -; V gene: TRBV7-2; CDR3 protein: CASRDSGVYNEQFF; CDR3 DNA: TGTGCCAGCAGAGATAGCGGGGTCTACAATGAGCAGTTCTTC
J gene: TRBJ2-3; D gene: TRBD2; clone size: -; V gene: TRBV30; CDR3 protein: CAWSVGGLEKTDTQYF; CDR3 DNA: TGTGCCTGGAGTGTAGGGGGACTAGAAAAAACAGATACGCAGTATTTT
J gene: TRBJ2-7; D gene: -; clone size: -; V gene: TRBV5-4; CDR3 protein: CASKGETPGQYF; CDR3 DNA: TGTGCCAGCAAGGGGGAAACTCCTGGACAGTACTTC
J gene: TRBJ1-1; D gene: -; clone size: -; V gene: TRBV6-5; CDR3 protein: CASRAKAVNTEAFF; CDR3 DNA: TGTGCCAGCAGGGCTAAGGCGGTGAACACTGAAGCTTTCTTT
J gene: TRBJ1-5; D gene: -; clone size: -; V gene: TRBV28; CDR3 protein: CASSLGRQPQHF; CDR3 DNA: TGTGCCAGCAGTTTGGGGAGACAGCCCCAGCATTTT
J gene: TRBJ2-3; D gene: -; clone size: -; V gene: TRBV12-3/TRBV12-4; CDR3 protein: CASRLTSRDTQYF; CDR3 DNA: TGTGCCAGCAGGTTGACTAGTAGGGATACGCAGTATTTT
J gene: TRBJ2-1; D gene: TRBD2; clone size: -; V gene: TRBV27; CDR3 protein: CASSSGTSGYNEQFF; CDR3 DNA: TGTGCCAGCAGTTCGGGGACTAGCGGTTACAATGAGCAGTTCTTC
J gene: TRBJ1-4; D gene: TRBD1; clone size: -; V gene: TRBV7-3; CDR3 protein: CASSRSGTGDEKLFF; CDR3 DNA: TGTGCCAGCAGCCGTAGCGGGACAGGGGATGAAAAACTGTTTTTT
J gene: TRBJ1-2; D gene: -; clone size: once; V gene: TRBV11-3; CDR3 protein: CASSLGGTGANYGYTF; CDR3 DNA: TGTGCCAGCAGCTTAGGAGGGACGGGAGCTAACTATGGCTACACCTTC
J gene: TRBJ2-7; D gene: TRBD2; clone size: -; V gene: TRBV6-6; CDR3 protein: CASSLGLAGYEQYF; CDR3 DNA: TGTGCCAGCAGTCTAGGGCTAGCGGGTTACGAGCAGTACTTC
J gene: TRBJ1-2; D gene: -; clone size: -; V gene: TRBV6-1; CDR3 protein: CASSDQGPGNYGYTF; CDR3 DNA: TGTGCCAGCAGTGATCAGGGGCCCGGGAACTATGGCTACACCTTC
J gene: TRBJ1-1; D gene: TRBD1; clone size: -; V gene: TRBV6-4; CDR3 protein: CASSQAGGTEAFF; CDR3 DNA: TGTGCCAGCAGCCAAGCAGGGGGCACTGAAGCTTTCTTT
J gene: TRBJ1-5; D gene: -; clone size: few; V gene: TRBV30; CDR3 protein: CAWSTGINQPQHF; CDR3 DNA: TGTGCCTGGAGTACGGGTATCAATCAGCCCCAGCATTTT
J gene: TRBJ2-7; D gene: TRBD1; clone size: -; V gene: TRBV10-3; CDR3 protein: CAISENRGQAYEQYF; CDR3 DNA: TGTGCCATCAGTGAGAACAGGGGGCAAGCCTACGAGCAGTACTTC
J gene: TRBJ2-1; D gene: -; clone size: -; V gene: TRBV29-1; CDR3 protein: CSVEGARAGRAYNEQFF; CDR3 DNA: TGCAGCGTTGAAGGTGCGAGGGCGGGGCGGGCCTACAATGAGCAGTTCTTC
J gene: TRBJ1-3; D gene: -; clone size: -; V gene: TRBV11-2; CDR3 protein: CASSPTGNTIYF; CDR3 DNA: TGTGCCAGCAGCCCGACAGGAAACACCATATATTTT
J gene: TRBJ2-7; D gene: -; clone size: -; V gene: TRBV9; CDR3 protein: CASSVSGYEQYF; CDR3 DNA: TGTGCCAGCAGCGTTTCCGGCTACGAGCAGTACTTC
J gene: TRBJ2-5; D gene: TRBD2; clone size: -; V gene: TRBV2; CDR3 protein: CASRRGLAGFQETQYF; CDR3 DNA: TGTGCCAGCAGGAGGGGCTTAGCGGGGTTCCAAGAGACCCAGTACTTC
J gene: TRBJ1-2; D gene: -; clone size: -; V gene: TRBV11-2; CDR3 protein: CASSSTGVYGYTF; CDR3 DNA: TGTGCCAGCAGCTCCACAGGAGTCTATGGCTACACCTTC
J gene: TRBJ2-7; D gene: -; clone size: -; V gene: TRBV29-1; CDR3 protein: CSVVSQGDYEQYF; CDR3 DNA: TGCAGCGTTGTATCACAGGGTGACTACGAGCAGTACTTC
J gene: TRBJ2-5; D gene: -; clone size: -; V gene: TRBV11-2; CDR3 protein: CASSLGTRPETQYF; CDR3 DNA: TGTGCCAGCAGCTTAGGAACACGCCCAGAGACCCAGTACTTC
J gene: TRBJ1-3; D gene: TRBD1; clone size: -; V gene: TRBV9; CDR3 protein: CASSVDRVTGQGAEWSGNTIYF; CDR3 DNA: TGTGCCAGCAGCGTAGATCGGGTAACTGGGCAGGGGGCTGAGTGGAGTGGAAACACCATATATTTT
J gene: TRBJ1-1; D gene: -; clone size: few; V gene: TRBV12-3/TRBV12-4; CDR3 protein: CASSPSSTEAFF; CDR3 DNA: TGTGCCAGCAGCCCGTCGAGCACTGAAGCTTTCTTT
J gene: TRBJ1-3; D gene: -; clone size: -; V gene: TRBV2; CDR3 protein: CARKRGLRASGNTIYF; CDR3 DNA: TGTGCCAGGAAAAGGGGACTGAGGGCTTCTGGAAACACCATATATTTT
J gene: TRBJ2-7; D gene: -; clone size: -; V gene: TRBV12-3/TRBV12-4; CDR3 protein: CASSSFSGSEQYF; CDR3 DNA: TGTGCCAGCAGCTCATTCTCCGGGAGCGAGCAGTACTTC
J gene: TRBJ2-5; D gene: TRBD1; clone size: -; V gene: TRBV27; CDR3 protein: CASTKPGQGGKETQYF; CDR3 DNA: TGTGCCAGCACCAAGCCGGGACAGGGGGGTAAAGAGACCCAGTACTTC
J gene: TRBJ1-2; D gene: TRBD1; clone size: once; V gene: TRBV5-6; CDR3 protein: CASSFPGDRVDYTF; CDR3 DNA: TGTGCCAGCAGCTTTCCAGGGGACAGGGTAGACTACACCTTC
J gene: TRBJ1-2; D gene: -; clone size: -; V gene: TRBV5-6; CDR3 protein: CASSPTGPRGYTF; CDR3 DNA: TGTGCCAGCAGCCCGACAGGTCCTAGAGGCTACACCTTC
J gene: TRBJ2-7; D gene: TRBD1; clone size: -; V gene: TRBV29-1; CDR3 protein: CSVQPTGSRAEQYF; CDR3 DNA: TGCAGCGTCCAACCGACAGGGTCGAGAGCCGAGCAGTACTTC
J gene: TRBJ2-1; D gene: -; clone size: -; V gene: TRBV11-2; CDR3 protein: CASSLVRAGEQFF; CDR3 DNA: TGTGCCAGCAGCTTAGTGCGTGCGGGTGAGCAGTTCTTC
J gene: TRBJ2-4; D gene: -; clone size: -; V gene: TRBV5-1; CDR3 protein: CASSFSGLAKNIQYF; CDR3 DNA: TGCGCCAGCAGCTTCTCCGGACTAGCCAAAAACATTCAGTACTTC
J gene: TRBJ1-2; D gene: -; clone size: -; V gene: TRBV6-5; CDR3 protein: CATRGYGYTF; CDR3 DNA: TGTGCCACCCGGGGATATGGCTACACCTTC
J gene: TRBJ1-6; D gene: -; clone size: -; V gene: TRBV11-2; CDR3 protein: CASSAIPGRFQGSPLHF; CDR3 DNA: TGTGCCAGCAGCGCTATACCCGGCAGGTTCCAGGGTTCACCCCTCCACTTT
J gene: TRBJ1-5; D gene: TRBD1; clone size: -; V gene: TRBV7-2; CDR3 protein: CASSRRTGEDQPQHF; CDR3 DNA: TGTGCCAGCAGCAGACGGACAGGGGAAGATCAGCCCCAGCATTTT
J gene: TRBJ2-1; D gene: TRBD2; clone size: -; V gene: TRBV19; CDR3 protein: CASSPTGTSDNEQFF; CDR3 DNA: TGTGCCAGTAGTCCCACCGGGACTAGCGACAATGAGCAGTTCTTC
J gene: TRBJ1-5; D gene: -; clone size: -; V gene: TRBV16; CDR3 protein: CASSQGTGSQNQPQHF; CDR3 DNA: TGTGCCAGCAGCCAGGGTACGGGTTCTCAAAATCAGCCCCAGCATTTT
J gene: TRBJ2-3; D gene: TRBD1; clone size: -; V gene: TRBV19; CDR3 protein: CAIQGVGTQYF; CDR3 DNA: TGTGCCATTCAGGGGGTTGGAACGCAGTATTTT